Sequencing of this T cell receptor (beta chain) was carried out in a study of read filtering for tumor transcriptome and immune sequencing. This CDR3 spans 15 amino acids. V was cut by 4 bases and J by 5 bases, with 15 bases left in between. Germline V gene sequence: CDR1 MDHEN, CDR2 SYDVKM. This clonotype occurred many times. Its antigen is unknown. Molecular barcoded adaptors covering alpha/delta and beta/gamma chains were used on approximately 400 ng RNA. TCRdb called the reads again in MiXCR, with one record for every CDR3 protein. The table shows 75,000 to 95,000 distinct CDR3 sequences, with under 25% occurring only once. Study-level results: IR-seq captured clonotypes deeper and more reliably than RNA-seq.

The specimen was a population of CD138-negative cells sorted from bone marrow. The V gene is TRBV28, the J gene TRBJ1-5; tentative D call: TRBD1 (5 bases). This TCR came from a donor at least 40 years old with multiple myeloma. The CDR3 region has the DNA TGTGCCAGCAGTTCATACTACGGACACGATCAGCCCCAGCATTTT. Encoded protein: CASSSYYGHDQPQHF.